This entry features one T cell receptor (beta chain) sequence. The CDR3 totals 16 residues. Germline V gives CDR1 SGHTA, CDR2 FQGNSA. Losses at the gene ends were 3 bases for V and 4 bases for J; bases not matched to a gene: 9. Authors' analysis steps: Nucleated cell number was recorded as an estimate derived from reference gene primer amplification. Only in-frame clones appear in the TCRdb table, and some are missing; sequencing was by immunoSEQ multiplex PCR. From that table come the V and J calls and clone size; the DNA was used to work out D and trimming. This table has some 150,000 clones, 84% appearing once. This sample is drawn from a study of blood T cell repertoires in COVID-19. Whole-study context: The United States, Italy and Spain provided the acute and convalescent COVID-19 samples. In each case, the material was cDNA or gDNA derived from T cells, B-cell-depleted T cells, or PBMCs.

Cohort placement rested on clinical history that participants reported themselves. Input material: PBMCs or T cells enriched from blood (not recorded which). The clonotype originates from a woman aged 18-29 years who had been exposed to COVID-19. The rearrangement uses TRBV7-2 and TRBJ1-5; 7 bases map to TRBD1. The CDR3 DNA reads TGTGCCAGCAGCTTTTCGACAGGGCTATGGAATCAGCCCCAGCATTTT. Its translation is CASSFSTGLWNQPQHF.